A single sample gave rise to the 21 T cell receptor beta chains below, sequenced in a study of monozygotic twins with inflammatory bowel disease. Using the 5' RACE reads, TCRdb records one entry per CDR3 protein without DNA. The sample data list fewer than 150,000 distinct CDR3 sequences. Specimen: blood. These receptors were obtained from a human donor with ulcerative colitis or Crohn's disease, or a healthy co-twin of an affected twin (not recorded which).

CDR3 residues: CASSYSERVSYEQYF. The chain has TRBV6-5 and TRBJ2-7. The CDR3 loop spans 15 amino acids. Per the germline V gene, CDR1 is MNHEY and CDR2 is SVGAGI.

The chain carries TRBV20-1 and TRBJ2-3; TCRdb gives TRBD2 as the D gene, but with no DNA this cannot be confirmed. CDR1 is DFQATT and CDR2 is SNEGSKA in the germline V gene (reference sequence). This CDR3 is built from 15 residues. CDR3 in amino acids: CSARVTSGGVGTQYF.

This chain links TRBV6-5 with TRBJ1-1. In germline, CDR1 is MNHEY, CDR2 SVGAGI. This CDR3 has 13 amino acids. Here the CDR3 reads CASSYGLPTEAFF.

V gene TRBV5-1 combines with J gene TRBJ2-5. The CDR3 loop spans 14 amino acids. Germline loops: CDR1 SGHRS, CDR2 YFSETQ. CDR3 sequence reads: CASSTAQVGETQYF.

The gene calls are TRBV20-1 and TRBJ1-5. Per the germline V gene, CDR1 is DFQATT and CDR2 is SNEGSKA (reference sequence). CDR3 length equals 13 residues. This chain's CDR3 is CSGTRGRDQPQHF.

CDR3 in amino acids: CASSRKDRSYEQYF. This chain uses TRBV4-3 with TRBJ2-7; the TRBD1 assignment by TCRdb is unverifiable without DNA. The V gene's germline CDR1 is LGHNA and CDR2 YSLEER. The CDR3 has 14 amino acids.

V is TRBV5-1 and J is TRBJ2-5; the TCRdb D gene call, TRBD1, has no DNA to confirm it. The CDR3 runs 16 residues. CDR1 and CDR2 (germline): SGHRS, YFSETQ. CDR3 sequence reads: CASSFGAGTSQETQYF.

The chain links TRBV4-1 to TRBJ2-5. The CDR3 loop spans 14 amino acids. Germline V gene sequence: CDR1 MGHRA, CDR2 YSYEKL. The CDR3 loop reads CASSQQGSQETQYF.

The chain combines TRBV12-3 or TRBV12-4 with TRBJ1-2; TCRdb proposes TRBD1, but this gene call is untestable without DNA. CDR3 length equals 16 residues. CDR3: CATLRRRGGLGYGYTF.

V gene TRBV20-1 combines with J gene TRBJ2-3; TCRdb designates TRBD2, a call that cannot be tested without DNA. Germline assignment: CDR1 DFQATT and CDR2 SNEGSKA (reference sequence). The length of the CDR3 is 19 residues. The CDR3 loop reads CSARVRGLAGATSTDTQYF.

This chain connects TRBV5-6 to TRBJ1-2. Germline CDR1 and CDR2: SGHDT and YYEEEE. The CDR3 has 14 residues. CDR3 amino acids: CASSAGRQFYGYTF.

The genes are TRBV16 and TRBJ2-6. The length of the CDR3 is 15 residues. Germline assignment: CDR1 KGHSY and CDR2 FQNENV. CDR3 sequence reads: CASSPQSNGANVLTF.

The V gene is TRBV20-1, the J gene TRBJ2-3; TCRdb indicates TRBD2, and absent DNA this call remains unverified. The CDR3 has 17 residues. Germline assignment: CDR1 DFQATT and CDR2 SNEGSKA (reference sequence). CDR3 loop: CSARDRVTSGASDTQYF.

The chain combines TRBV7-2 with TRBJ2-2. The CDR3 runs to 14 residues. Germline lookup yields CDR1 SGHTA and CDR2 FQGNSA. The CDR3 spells CASSLVDNTGELFF.

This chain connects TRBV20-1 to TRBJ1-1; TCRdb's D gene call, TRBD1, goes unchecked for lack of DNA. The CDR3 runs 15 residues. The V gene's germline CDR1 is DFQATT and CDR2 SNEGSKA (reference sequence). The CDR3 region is CSAPGTGVANTEAFF.

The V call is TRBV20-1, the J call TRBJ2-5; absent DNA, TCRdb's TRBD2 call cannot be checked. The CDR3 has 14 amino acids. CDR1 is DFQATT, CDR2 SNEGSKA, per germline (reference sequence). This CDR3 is CSALTSGGPKTQYF.

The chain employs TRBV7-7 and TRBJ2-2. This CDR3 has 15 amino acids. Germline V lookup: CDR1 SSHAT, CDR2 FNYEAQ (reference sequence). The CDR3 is CASSSTDLSAGELFF.

The CDR3 loop reads CASSIDGSLGGWNEQFF. V and J are TRBV19 and TRBJ2-1; as DNA is missing, the TRBD1 call by TCRdb cannot be tested. Germline V gene sequence: CDR1 LNHDA, CDR2 SQIVND (reference sequence). The CDR3 length is 17 residues.

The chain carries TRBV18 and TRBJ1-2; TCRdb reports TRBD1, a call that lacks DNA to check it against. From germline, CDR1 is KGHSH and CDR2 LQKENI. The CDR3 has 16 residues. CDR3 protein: CASSPATGGLADGYTF. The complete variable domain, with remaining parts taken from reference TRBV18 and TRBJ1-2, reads NAGVMQNPRHLVRRRGQEARLRCSPMKGHSHVYWYRQLPEEGLKFMVYLQKENIIDESGMPKERFSAEFPKEGPSILRIQQVVRGDSAAYFCASSPATGGLADGYTFGSGTRLTVV.

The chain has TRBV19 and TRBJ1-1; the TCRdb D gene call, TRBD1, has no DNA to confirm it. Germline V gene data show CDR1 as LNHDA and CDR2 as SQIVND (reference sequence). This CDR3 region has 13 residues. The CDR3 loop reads CASKPQGTTEAFF. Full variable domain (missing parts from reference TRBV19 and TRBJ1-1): DGGITQSPKYLFRKEGQNVTLSCEQNLNHDAMYWYRQDPGQGLRLIYYSQIVNDFQKGDIAEGYSVSREKKESFPLTVTSAQKNPTAFYLCASKPQGTTEAFFGQGTRLTVV.

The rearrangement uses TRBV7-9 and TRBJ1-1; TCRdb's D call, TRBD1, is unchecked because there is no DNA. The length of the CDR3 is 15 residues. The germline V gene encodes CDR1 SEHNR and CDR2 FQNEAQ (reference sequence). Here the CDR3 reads CASSLAQGTNTEAFF.